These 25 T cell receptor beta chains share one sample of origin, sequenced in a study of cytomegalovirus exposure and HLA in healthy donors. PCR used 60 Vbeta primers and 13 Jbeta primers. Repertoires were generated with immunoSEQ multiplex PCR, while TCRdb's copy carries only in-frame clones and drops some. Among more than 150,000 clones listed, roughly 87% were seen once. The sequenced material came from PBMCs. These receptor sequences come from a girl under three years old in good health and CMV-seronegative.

CDR3 residues: CASSLIRGGGYEQYF. CDR3 coding DNA: TGTGCCAGCAGCTTAATACGGGGGGGAGGATACGAGCAGTACTTC. The genes are TRBV5-6 and TRBJ2-7, with 8 bases matching TRBD2. With 2 bases clipped from V and 4 bases from J, the junction kept 8 bases outside the gene matches. Per germline, CDR1 SGHDT and CDR2 YYEEEE. This CDR3 is built from 15 residues.

DNA of the CDR3: TGTGCCAGCAGCCCAACCGGGACTTTTACCCCCGGAAACACCATATATTTT. Translating it yields CASSPTGTFTPGNTIYF. This chain connects TRBV7-3 to TRBJ1-3; D is perhaps TRBD1 (5 bases). This CDR3 contains 17 residues. V lost 5 bases and J 4 bases, leaving 21 bases between the germline ends. The germline gives CDR1 SGHTA, CDR2 FQGTGA.

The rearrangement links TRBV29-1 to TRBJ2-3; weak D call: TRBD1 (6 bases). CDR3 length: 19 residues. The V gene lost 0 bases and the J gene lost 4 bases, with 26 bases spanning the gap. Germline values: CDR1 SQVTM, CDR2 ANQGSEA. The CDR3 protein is CSVEDRGADRGFFADTQYF. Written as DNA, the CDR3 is TGCAGCGTTGAAGATCGAGGGGCGGATAGGGGGTTTTTCGCAGATACGCAGTATTTT.

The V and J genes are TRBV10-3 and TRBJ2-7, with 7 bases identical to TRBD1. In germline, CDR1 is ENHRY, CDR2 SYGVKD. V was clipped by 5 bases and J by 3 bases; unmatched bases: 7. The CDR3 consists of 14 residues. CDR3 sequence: CAISLQGINYEQYF. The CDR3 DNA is TGTGCCATCAGTCTACAGGGGATCAACTACGAGCAGTACTTC.

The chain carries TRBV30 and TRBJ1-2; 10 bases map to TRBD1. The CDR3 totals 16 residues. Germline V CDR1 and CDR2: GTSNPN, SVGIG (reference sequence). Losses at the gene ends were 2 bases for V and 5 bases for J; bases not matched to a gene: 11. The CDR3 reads CAWSKPPGTGVYGYTF. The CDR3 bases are TGTGCCTGGAGTAAACCGCCCGGGACAGGGGTTTATGGCTACACCTTC.

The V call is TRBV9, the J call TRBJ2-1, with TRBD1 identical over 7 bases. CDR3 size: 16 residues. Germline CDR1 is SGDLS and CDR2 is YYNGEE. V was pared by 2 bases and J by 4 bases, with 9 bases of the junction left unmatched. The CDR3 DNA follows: TGTGCCAGCAGCGTGGGGACCGGGACAGATTACAATGAGCAGTTCTTC. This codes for CASSVGTGTDYNEQFF.

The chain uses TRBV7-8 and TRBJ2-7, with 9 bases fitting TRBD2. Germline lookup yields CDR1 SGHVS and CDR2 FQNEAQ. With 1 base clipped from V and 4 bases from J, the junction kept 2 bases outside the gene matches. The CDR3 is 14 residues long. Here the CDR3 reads CASSLGGLAYEQYF. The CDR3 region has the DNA TGTGCCAGCAGCTTAGGGGGACTAGCATACGAGCAGTACTTC.

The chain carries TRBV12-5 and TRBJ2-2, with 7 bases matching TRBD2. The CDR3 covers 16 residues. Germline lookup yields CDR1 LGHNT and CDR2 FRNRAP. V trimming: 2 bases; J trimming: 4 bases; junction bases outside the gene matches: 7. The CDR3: CASGLNAGRGTGELFF. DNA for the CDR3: TGTGCTAGTGGTTTGAACGCGGGGAGGGGCACCGGGGAGCTGTTTTTT.

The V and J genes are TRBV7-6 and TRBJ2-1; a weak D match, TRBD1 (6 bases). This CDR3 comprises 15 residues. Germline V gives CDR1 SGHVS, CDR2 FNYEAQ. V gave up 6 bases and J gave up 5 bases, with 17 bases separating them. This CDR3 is CASRRSGTPHNEQFF. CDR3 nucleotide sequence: TGTGCCAGCAGACGTTCCGGGACACCTCACAATGAGCAGTTCTTC.

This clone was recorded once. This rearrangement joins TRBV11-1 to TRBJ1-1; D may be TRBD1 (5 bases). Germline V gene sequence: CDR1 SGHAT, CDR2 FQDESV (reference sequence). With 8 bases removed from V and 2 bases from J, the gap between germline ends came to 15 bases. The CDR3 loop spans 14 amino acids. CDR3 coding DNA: TGTGCCAGCGCTGTTGACAGCCGAAACACTGAAGCTTTCTTT. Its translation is CASAVDSRNTEAFF.

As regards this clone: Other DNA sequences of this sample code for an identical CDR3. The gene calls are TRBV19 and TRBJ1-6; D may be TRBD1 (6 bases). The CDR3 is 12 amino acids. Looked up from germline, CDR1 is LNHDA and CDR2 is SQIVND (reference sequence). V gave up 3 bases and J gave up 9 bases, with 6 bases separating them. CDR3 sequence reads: CASSIRGSPLHF. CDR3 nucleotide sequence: TGTGCCAGTAGTATCAGGGGTTCACCCCTCCACTTT.

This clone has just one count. The CDR3, as DNA: TGTGCCAGCAGTGAAAACGGGGGATGGGCCTACGAGCAGTACTTC. This gives the protein CASSENGGWAYEQYF. The chain is built from TRBV6-1 and TRBJ2-7; D is possibly TRBD2 (6 bases). V lost 2 bases, J lost 2 bases, and 13 bases lay in between. The CDR3 loop spans 15 amino acids. Per germline, CDR1 MNHNS and CDR2 SASEGT.

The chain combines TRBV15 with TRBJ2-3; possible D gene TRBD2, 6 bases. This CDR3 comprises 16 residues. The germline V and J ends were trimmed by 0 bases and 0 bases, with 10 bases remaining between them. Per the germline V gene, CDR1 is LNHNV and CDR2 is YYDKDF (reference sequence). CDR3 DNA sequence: TGTGCCACCAGCAGAGAGCGGGGAGTAAGCACAGATACGCAGTATTTT. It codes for CATSRERGVSTDTQYF. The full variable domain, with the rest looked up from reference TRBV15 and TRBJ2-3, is DAMVIQNPRYQVTQFGKPVTLSCSQTLNHNVMYWYQQKSSQAPKLLFHYYDKDFNNEADTPDNFQSRRPNTSFCFLDIRSPGLGDTAMYLCATSRERGVSTDTQYFGPGTRLTVL.

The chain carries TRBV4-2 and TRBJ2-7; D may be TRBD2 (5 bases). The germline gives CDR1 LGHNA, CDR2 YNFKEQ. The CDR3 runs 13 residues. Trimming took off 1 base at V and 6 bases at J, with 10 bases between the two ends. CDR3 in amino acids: CASSQALAGEQYF. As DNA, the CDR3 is TGTGCCAGCAGCCAAGCCCTAGCAGGCGAGCAGTACTTC.

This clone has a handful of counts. The CDR3 nucleotides are TGTGCCAGCAGCCCCCCTCTGGGTCCTGGTTTACGGGGTACGCAGTATTTT. Amino acid sequence: CASSPPLGPGLRGTQYF. This chain connects TRBV7-6 to TRBJ2-3; TRBD2 is a possible D gene (5 bases). Germline CDR1 is SGHVS and CDR2 is FNYEAQ. V was trimmed by 5 bases and J by 8 bases, leaving 26 bases between them. The CDR3 spans 17 residues.

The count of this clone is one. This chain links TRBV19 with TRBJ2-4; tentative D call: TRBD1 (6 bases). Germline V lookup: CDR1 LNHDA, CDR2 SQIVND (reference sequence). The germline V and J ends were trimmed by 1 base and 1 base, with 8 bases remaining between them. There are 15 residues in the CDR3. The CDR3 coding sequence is TGTGCCAGTAGTATAGGACAGGCCGCCAAAAACATTCAGTACTTC. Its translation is CASSIGQAAKNIQYF.

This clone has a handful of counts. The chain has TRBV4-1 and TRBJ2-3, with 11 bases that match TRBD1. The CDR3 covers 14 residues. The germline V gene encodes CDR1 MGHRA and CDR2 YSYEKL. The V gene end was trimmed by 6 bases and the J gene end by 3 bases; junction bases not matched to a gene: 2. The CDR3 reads CASRDRGQTDTQYF. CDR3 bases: TGCGCCAGCAGGGACAGGGGGCAGACAGATACGCAGTATTTT.

The DNA for the CDR3 is TGTGCCAGCAGTCGACAGGGGGCAAGGTACGAGCAGTACTTC. Encoded protein: CASSRQGARYEQYF. V is TRBV2 and J is TRBJ2-7; 10 bases map to TRBD1. CDR3 length: 14 amino acids. Unmatched junction bases numbered 5, after V lost 5 bases and J lost 4 bases. The V gene's germline CDR1 is SNHLY and CDR2 FYNNEI.

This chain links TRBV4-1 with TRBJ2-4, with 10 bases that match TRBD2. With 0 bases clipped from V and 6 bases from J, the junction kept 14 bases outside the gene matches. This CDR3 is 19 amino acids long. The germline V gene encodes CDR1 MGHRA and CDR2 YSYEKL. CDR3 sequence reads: CASSQDEGTSEISSNIQYF. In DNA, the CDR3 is TGCGCCAGCAGCCAAGATGAGGGGACTAGCGAGATCAGCTCAAACATTCAGTACTTC.

The CDR3 DNA sequence: TGTGCCAGTAGAAAAGGGGGACAGGGGACATACGAGCAGTACTTC. Its protein is CASRKGGQGTYEQYF. The rearrangement links TRBV19 to TRBJ2-7, with TRBD1 matching 10 bases. Germline V lookup: CDR1 LNHDA, CDR2 SQIVND (reference sequence). The CDR3 has 15 amino acids. V dropped 6 bases and J dropped 4; count of bases not matched to a gene: 9.

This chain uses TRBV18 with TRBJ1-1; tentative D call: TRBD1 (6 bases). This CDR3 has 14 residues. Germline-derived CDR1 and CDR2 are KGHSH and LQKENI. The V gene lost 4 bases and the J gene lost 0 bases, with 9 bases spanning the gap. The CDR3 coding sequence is TGTGCCAGCTCACGACAGGAGATGAACACTGAAGCTTTCTTT. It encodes CASSRQEMNTEAFF.

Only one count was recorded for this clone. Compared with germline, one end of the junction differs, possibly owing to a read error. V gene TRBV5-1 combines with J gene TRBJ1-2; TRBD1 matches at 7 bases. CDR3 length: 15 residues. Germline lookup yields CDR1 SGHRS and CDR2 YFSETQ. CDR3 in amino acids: CASSLVGTAHYGYTF. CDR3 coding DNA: TGTGCCAGCAGCTTGGTGGGGACAGCCCACTATGGCTACACCTTC.

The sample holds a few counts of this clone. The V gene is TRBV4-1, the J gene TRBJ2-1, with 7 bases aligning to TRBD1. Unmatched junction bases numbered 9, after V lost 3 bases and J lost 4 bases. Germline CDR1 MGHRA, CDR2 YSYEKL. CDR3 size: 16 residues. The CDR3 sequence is CASSQGPGGTYNEQFF. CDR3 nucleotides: TGCGCCAGCAGCCAGGGCCCAGGGGGTACGTACAATGAGCAGTTCTTC.

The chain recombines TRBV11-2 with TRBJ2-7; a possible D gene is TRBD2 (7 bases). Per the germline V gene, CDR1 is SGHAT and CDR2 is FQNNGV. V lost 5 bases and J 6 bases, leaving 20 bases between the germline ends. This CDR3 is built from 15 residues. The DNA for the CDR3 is TGTGCCAGCAGCCACGCGGGGGCCCCTTTAATCGAGCAGTACTTC. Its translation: CASSHAGAPLIEQYF.

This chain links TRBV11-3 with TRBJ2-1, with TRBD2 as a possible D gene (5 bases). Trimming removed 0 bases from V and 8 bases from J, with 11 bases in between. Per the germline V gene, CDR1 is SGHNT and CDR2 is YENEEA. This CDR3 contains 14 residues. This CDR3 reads CASSLEAGIDEQFF. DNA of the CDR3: TGTGCCAGCAGCTTAGAGGCCGGGATTGATGAGCAGTTCTTC.